The clone carrying this TCR beta chain appeared once. Its matching antigen is unknown. The sample originates from a study of lymphopenia after photon versus proton radiotherapy. General study points: Proton therapy kept repertoires fairly stable, unlike photons, which gained effector/memory cells.

CDR3 length: 13 amino acids. The V end was cut by 4 bases, the J end by 1 base, with 10 bases between. CDR1 and CDR2 (germline): SQVTM, ANQGSEA. Some clones are missing from TCRdb's copy, which holds only in-frame ones; the method was immunoSEQ multiplex PCR. The sample lists tens of thousands of clones; 80% to 90% were seen once. V is TRBV29-1 and J is TRBJ1-1; D is uncertain. Specimen: peripheral blood, collected from a patient treated with photon-based radiotherapy. This TCR was recovered from a man aged 50 to 60 with gastric cancer. The CDR3 protein is CSVVGISNTEAFF. The CDR3 nucleotides are TGCAGCGTTGTGGGCATTTCGAACACTGAAGCTTTCTTT.